This record covers a single T cell receptor (beta chain). Its antigen is as yet unknown. This sample was taken from a study of graft-versus-host responses after intestinal transplantation. Study at large: All recipients were given anti-thymocyte globulin induction, and tacrolimus and steroids were then administered for approximately 3 years. Study-wide findings and caveats: Early after transplant, HvG clones declined as circulating GvH clones peaked. Recipient marrow showed GvH clones, some seen first in ileum or blood.

Only in-frame clones appear in the TCRdb table, and some are missing; sequencing was by immunoSEQ multiplex PCR. The sample lists 70,000 to 100,000 clones, approximately 91% occurring once. V shed 4 bases and J 2 bases; nucleotides not matched to a gene: 8. CDR1 and CDR2 from the germline V gene are PRHDT and FYEKMQ (reference sequence). The CDR3 is 16 amino acids. The source material was unstimulated CD4+ T cells sorted from spleen or lymph node cells, sampled before intestinal transplant. This receptor was identified in a human donor who received an intestinal transplant. This sequence joins TRBV13 and TRBJ1-2; 9 bases match TRBD1. The CDR3 nucleotides are TGTGCCAGCAGCTCCGGGACAGGGCGGGGGAACTATGGCTACACCTTC. It specifies CASSSGTGRGNYGYTF.